Listed below are T cell receptor beta chains from one sample, sequenced in a study of cytomegalovirus exposure and HLA in healthy donors. Clones were read by immunoSEQ multiplex PCR, and TCRdb kept only the in-frame ones, dropping some. Of approximately 120,000 clones in the sample, roughly a tenth were seen once. The sample taken for sequencing was PBMCs. The source of these receptors is a woman younger than 35 in good health and CMV-seropositive. CDR3s include the opening cysteine and the closing phenylalanine or tryptophan. A D gene is named only where the DNA matches it firmly. Clone size is stated in some rows and not others, as once, few, many or a class when expanded.

clone size: few
J gene: TRBJ2-4
D gene: NA
V gene: TRBV6-1
CDR3 DNA: TGTGCCAGCAGTCCAGAATTGTTGAACATTCAGTACTTC
CDR3 protein: CASSPELLNIQYF

clone size: NA
J gene: TRBJ2-2
D gene: NA
V gene: TRBV7-3
CDR3 DNA: TGTGCCAGCAGCTTAATTGGAGGGAACACCGGGGAGCTGTTTTTT
CDR3 protein: CASSLIGGNTGELFF

clone size: few
J gene: TRBJ2-3
D gene: TRBD2
V gene: TRBV28
CDR3 DNA: TGTGCCAGCAGTTTGGTAGAGCGGGATAGCACAGATACGCAGTATTTT
CDR3 protein: CASSLVERDSTDTQYF

clone size: few
J gene: TRBJ2-7
D gene: NA
V gene: TRBV6-5
CDR3 DNA: TGTGCCAGCAGTTACCCGCTAGGAGGAGGCAACTACGAGCAGTACTTC
CDR3 protein: CASSYPLGGGNYEQYF

clone size: few
J gene: TRBJ1-5
D gene: TRBD1
V gene: TRBV5-4
CDR3 DNA: TGTGCCAGCAGCCAGGGGGGTGGTCAGCCCCAGCATTTT
CDR3 protein: CASSQGGGQPQHF

clone size: NA
J gene: TRBJ1-2
D gene: NA
V gene: TRBV28
CDR3 DNA: TGTGCCAGCAGTTTGCAGGGGCGCCACTATGGCTACACCTTC
CDR3 protein: CASSLQGRHYGYTF

clone size: NA
J gene: TRBJ2-3
D gene: NA
V gene: TRBV27
CDR3 DNA: TGTGCCAGCAGCTTGACAGTCACTAGCACAGATACGCAGTATTTT
CDR3 protein: CASSLTVTSTDTQYF

clone size: NA
J gene: TRBJ1-1
D gene: NA
V gene: TRBV28
CDR3 DNA: TGTGCCAGCAGTCCCAGTCACAGGAAGAACACTGAAGCTTTCTTT
CDR3 protein: CASSPSHRKNTEAFF

clone size: NA
J gene: TRBJ2-3
D gene: NA
V gene: TRBV11-3
CDR3 DNA: TGTGCCAGCAGCTTAGTGGCAGGGGTGGATACGCAGTATTTT
CDR3 protein: CASSLVAGVDTQYF

clone size: few
J gene: TRBJ1-1
D gene: NA
V gene: TRBV4-1
CDR3 DNA: TGCGCCAGCAGCCAAGTTGGGGCGATGAACACTGAAGCTTTCTTT
CDR3 protein: CASSQVGAMNTEAFF

clone size: few
J gene: TRBJ2-1
D gene: NA
V gene: TRBV18
CDR3 DNA: TGTGCCAGCTCACCACTCGGGAGCTCCTACAATGAGCAGTTCTTC
CDR3 protein: CASSPLGSSYNEQFF

clone size: NA
J gene: TRBJ1-1
D gene: NA
V gene: TRBV7-2
CDR3 DNA: TGTGCCAGCAGCTTATCAGGGAAGAACACTGAAGCTTTCTTT
CDR3 protein: CASSLSGKNTEAFF

clone size: NA
J gene: TRBJ1-1
D gene: NA
V gene: TRBV7-9
CDR3 DNA: TGTGCCAGCAGCTTAGCCAAGGACAGCCCAAAGAACACTGAAGCTTTCTTT
CDR3 protein: CASSLAKDSPKNTEAFF

clone size: NA
J gene: TRBJ2-7
D gene: TRBD1
V gene: TRBV19
CDR3 DNA: TGTGCCAGTAGTATCGGGACAGCCTACGAGCAGTACTTC
CDR3 protein: CASSIGTAYEQYF

clone size: NA
J gene: TRBJ1-2
D gene: TRBD1
V gene: TRBV6-5
CDR3 DNA: TGTGCCAGCAGACAGGGGGGTCGTGACTATGGCTACACCTTC
CDR3 protein: CASRQGGRDYGYTF

clone size: NA
J gene: TRBJ1-3
D gene: NA
V gene: TRBV29-1
CDR3 DNA: TGCAGCGTGGTCCGCGGGAACACCATATATTTT
CDR3 protein: CSVVRGNTIYF

clone size: medium-sized
J gene: TRBJ1-1
D gene: NA
V gene: TRBV5-4
CDR3 DNA: TGTGCCAGCAGCCGTTGGGAGGGGACTGAAGCTTTCTTT
CDR3 protein: CASSRWEGTEAFF

clone size: NA
J gene: TRBJ2-2
D gene: TRBD1
V gene: TRBV11-3
CDR3 DNA: TGTGCCAGCAGCTACAGGGGGAACAACGGGGAGCTGTTTTTT
CDR3 protein: CASSYRGNNGELFF

clone size: few
J gene: TRBJ1-1
D gene: NA
V gene: TRBV5-4
CDR3 DNA: TGTGCCAGCAGCTTGAAGGGAGGCGGGGAAGCTTTCTTT
CDR3 protein: CASSLKGGGEAFF

clone size: NA
J gene: TRBJ1-1
D gene: NA
V gene: TRBV6-5
CDR3 DNA: TGTGCCAGCAGTGAAGTGGGGCAGGGAACTGAAGCTTTCTTT
CDR3 protein: CASSEVGQGTEAFF

clone size: NA
J gene: TRBJ1-1
D gene: TRBD1
V gene: TRBV6-6
CDR3 DNA: TGTGCCAGCAGATCGGGACAGGGGCGAACTTTCTTT
CDR3 protein: CASRSGQGRTFF

clone size: few
J gene: TRBJ1-3
D gene: NA
V gene: TRBV14
CDR3 DNA: TGTGCCAGCAGCCCGTACTCTGGAAACACCATATATTTT
CDR3 protein: CASSPYSGNTIYF

clone size: few
J gene: TRBJ2-2
D gene: TRBD2
V gene: TRBV11-3
CDR3 DNA: TGTGCCAGCAGTGGGGCTGGACTAGCGGGAGCCGGGGAGCTGTTTTTT
CDR3 protein: CASSGAGLAGAGELFF

clone size: NA
J gene: TRBJ2-1
D gene: TRBD2
V gene: TRBV7-6
CDR3 DNA: TGTGCCAGCAGCTTCTCAGCGGGAGAAACCTACAATGAGCAGTTCTTC
CDR3 protein: CASSFSAGETYNEQFF

clone size: few
J gene: TRBJ1-1
D gene: TRBD1
V gene: TRBV19
CDR3 DNA: TGTGCCAGTAGGAGGGACAGGGCAAACACTGAAGCTTTCTTT
CDR3 protein: CASRRDRANTEAFF

clone size: NA
J gene: TRBJ1-2
D gene: NA
V gene: TRBV29-1
CDR3 DNA: TGCAGCGTTGTGCACAGTAACTATGGCTACACCTTC
CDR3 protein: CSVVHSNYGYTF

clone size: NA
J gene: TRBJ2-1
D gene: TRBD2
V gene: TRBV11-2
CDR3 DNA: TGTGCCAGCAGCGAGACTCGGACTAGCGCGTACAATGAGCAGTTCTTC
CDR3 protein: CASSETRTSAYNEQFF

clone size: NA
J gene: TRBJ1-3
D gene: NA
V gene: TRBV5-4
CDR3 DNA: TGTGCCAGCAGCCCCTCGGAGGGGACTGGAAACACCATATATTTT
CDR3 protein: CASSPSEGTGNTIYF

clone size: NA
J gene: TRBJ1-2
D gene: TRBD1
V gene: TRBV19
CDR3 DNA: TGTGCCAGTAGTAGAGGGGAACAGGGGAATGGCTACACCTTC
CDR3 protein: CASSRGEQGNGYTF

clone size: few
J gene: TRBJ2-5
D gene: TRBD1
V gene: TRBV7-9
CDR3 DNA: TGTGCCAGCAGCTCCCGGGACAGGAAACTCCAAGAGACCCAGTACTTC
CDR3 protein: CASSSRDRKLQETQYF

clone size: NA
J gene: TRBJ2-1
D gene: TRBD2
V gene: TRBV5-6
CDR3 DNA: TGTGCCAGCAGCTTCTATAGCGGGAGGGCCAATGAGCAGTTCTTC
CDR3 protein: CASSFYSGRANEQFF

clone size: few
J gene: TRBJ2-4
D gene: NA
V gene: TRBV6-5
CDR3 DNA: TGTGCCAGCAGTTACTCGGCGGGAACCGACATTCAGTACTTC
CDR3 protein: CASSYSAGTDIQYF

clone size: NA
J gene: TRBJ1-1
D gene: TRBD1
V gene: TRBV19
CDR3 DNA: TGTGCCAGTAGTGGCCCGGGACAGGGGCGAGCTGAAGCTTTCTTT
CDR3 protein: CASSGPGQGRAEAFF

clone size: NA
J gene: TRBJ2-5
D gene: NA
V gene: TRBV4-2
CDR3 DNA: TGTGCCAGCAGCCAATTGGGGAGCCGGGAGACCCAGTACTTC
CDR3 protein: CASSQLGSRETQYF

clone size: NA
J gene: TRBJ2-2
D gene: NA
V gene: TRBV5-1
CDR3 DNA: TGCGCCAGCAGACCGGACAGCCCCACCGGGGAGCTGTTTTTT
CDR3 protein: CASRPDSPTGELFF

clone size: NA
J gene: TRBJ1-1
D gene: NA
V gene: TRBV11-2
CDR3 DNA: TGTGCCAGCAGCTACGATACAGGGACGGGGTACACTGAAGCTTTCTTT
CDR3 protein: CASSYDTGTGYTEAFF

clone size: NA
J gene: TRBJ2-7
D gene: TRBD1
V gene: TRBV5-6
CDR3 DNA: TGTGCCAGCAGCTTGATGGGACAGGACTACGAGCAGTACTTC
CDR3 protein: CASSLMGQDYEQYF

clone size: NA
J gene: TRBJ1-2
D gene: TRBD1
V gene: TRBV6-1
CDR3 DNA: TGTGCCAGCAGAACAGGGGATTACGAGGGTGGCTACACCTTC
CDR3 protein: CASRTGDYEGGYTF

clone size: few
J gene: TRBJ1-5
D gene: NA
V gene: TRBV19
CDR3 DNA: TGTGCCAGTAGTAGCGGAGCGGGGGGCGGATTTAGCAATCAGCCCCAGCATTTT
CDR3 protein: CASSSGAGGGFSNQPQHF

clone size: NA
J gene: TRBJ2-1
D gene: NA
V gene: TRBV19
CDR3 DNA: TGTGCCAGTAGATCTGGGGGGAGCTCCTACAATGAGCAGTTCTTC
CDR3 protein: CASRSGGSSYNEQFF

clone size: few
J gene: TRBJ2-4
D gene: NA
V gene: TRBV6-1
CDR3 DNA: TGTGCCAGCAACCCGAGAGGGAGAAAAAACATTCAGTACTTC
CDR3 protein: CASNPRGRKNIQYF